This TCR beta chain appears in the sequencing data of a study of blood T cell repertoires in COVID-19. TCRdb's copy holds only in-frame clones and misses some; the assay was immunoSEQ multiplex PCR. The sample records roughly 130,000 clones, approximately 84% being singletons. This CDR3 is 21 amino acids long. The material sequenced was peripheral blood. The chain couples TRBV21-1 to TRBJ2-7; the table assigns TRBD2, which was not confirmed against the DNA. TRBV21-1 is classified as a pseudogene. The TCR was taken from a young woman who had recovered from COVID-19. In DNA form, the CDR3 reads TGTGCCAGCAGCAAAGGAGACCGATTTGGAGTACCAGAAAGGAGCTCCTACGAGCAGTACTTC. Translation: CASSKGDRFGVPERSSYEQYF.